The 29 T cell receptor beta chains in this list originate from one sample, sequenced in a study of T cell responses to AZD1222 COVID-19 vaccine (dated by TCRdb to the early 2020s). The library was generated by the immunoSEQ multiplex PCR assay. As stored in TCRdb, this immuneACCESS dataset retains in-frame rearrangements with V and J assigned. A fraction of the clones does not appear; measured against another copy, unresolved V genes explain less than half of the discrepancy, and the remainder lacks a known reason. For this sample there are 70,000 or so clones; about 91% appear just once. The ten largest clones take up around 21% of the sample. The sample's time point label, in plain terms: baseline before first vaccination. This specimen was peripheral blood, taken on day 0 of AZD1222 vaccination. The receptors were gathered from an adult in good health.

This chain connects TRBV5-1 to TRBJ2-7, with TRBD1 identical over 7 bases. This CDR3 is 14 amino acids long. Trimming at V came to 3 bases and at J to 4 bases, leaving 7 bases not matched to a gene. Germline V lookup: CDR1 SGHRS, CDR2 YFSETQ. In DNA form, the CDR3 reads TGCGCCAGCAGCTCCACAGGGGACGGGTACGAGCAGTACTTC. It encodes CASSSTGDGYEQYF. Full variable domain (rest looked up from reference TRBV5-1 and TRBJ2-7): KAGVTQTPRYLIKTRGQQVTLSCSPISGHRSVSWYQQTPGQGLQFLFEYFSETQRNKGNFPGRFSGRQFSNSRSEMNVSTLELGDSALYLCASSSTGDGYEQYFGPGTRLTVT.

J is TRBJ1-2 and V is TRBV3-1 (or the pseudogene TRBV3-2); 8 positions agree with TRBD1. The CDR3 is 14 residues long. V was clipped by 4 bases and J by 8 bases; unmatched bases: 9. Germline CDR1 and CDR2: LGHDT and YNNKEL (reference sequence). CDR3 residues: CASSPRGQGGGYTF. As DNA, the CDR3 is TGTGCCAGCAGCCCCAGGGGGCAGGGTGGAGGCTACACCTTC.

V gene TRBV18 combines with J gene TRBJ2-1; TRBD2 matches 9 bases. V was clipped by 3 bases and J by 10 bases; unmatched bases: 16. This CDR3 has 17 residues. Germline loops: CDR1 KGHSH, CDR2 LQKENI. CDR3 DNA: TGTGCCAGCTCACCCGCCAGGGCGTTAGCGGGAGTTGTAGAGCAGTTCTTC. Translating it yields CASSPARALAGVVEQFF.

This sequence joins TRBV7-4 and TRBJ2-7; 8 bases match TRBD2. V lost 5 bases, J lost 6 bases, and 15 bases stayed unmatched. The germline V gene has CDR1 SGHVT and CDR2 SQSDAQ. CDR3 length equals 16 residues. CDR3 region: CASSLTRTSPSGEQYF. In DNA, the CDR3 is TGTGCCAGCAGCCTTACCCGGACTAGCCCCTCGGGCGAGCAGTACTTC.

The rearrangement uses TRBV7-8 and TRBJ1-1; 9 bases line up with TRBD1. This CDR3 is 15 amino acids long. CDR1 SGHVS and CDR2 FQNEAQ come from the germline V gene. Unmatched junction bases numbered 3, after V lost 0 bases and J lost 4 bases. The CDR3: CASSLAETGGTEAFF. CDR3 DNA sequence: TGTGCCAGCAGCTTAGCGGAGACAGGGGGCACTGAAGCTTTCTTT.

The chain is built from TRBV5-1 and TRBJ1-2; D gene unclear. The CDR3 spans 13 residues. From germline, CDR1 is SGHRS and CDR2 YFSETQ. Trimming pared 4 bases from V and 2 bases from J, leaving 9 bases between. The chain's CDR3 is CASSLGRNYGYTF. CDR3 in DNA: TGCGCCAGCAGCCTGGGCCGAAACTATGGCTACACCTTC.

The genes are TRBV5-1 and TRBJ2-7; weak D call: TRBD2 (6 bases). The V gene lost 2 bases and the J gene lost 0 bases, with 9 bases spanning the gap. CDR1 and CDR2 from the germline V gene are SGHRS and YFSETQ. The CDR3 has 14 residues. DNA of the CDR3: TGCGCCAGCAGCTTTGGGGGGAGCTCCTACGAGCAGTACTTC. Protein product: CASSFGGSSYEQYF.

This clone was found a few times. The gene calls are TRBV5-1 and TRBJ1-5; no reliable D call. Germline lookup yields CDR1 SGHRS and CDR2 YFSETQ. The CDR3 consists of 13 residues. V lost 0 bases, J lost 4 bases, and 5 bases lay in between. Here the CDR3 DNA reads TGCGCCAGCAGCTTGGATGGGAATCAGCCCCAGCATTTT. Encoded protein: CASSLDGNQPQHF. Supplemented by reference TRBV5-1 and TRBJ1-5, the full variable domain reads KAGVTQTPRYLIKTRGQQVTLSCSPISGHRSVSWYQQTPGQGLQFLFEYFSETQRNKGNFPGRFSGRQFSNSRSEMNVSTLELGDSALYLCASSLDGNQPQHFGDGTRLSIL.

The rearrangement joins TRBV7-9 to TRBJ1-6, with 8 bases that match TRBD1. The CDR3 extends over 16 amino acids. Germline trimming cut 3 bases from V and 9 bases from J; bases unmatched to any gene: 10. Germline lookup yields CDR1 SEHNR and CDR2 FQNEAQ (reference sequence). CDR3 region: CASSFGGQGTSSPLHF. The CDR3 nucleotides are TGTGCCAGCAGCTTTGGCGGACAGGGTACCTCTTCACCCCTCCACTTT.

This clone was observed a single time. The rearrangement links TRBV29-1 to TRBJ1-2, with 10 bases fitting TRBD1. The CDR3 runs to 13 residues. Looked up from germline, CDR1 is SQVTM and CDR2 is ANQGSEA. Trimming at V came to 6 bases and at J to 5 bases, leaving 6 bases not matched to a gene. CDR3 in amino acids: CSVGTGERYGYTF. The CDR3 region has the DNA TGCAGCGTGGGGACAGGGGAGAGATATGGCTACACCTTC. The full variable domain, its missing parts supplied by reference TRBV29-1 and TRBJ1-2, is SAVISQKPSRDICQRGTSLTIQCQVDSQVTMMFWYRQQPGQSLTLIATANQGSEATYESGFVIDKFPISRPNLTFSTLTVSNMSPEDSSIYLCSVGTGERYGYTFGSGTRLTVV.

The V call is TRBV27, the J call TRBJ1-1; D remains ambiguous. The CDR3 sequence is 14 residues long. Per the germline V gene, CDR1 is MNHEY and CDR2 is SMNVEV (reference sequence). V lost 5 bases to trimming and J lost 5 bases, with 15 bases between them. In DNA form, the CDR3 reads TGTGCCAGCAGTCTCCGGGGAGGTCGGACTGAAGCTTTCTTT. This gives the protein CASSLRGGRTEAFF.

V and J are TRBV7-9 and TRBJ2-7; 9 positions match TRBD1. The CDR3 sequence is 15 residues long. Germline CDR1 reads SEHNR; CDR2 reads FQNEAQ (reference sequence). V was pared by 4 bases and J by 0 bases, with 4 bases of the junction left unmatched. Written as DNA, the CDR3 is TGTGCCAGCAGCTCGCGACAGGGGGACTCCTACGAGCAGTACTTC. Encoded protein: CASSSRQGDSYEQYF. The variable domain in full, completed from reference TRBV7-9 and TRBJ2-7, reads DTGVSQNPRHKITKRGQNVTFRCDPISEHNRLYWYRQTLGQGPEFLTYFQNEAQLEKSRLLSDRFSAERPKGSFSTLEIQRTEQGDSAMYLCASSSRQGDSYEQYFGPGTRLTVT.

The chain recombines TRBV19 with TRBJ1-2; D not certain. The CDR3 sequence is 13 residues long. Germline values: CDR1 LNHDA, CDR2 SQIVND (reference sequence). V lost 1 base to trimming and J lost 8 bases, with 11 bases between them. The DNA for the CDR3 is TGTGCCAGTAGTATAGGGGCAGTCACCGGCTACACCTTC. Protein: CASSIGAVTGYTF.

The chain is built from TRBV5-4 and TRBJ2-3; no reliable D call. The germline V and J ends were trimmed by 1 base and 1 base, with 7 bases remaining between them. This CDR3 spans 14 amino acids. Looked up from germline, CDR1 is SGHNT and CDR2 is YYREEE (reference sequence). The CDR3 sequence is CASSLKGRTDTQYF. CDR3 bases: TGTGCCAGCAGCTTGAAGGGCCGCACAGATACGCAGTATTTT.

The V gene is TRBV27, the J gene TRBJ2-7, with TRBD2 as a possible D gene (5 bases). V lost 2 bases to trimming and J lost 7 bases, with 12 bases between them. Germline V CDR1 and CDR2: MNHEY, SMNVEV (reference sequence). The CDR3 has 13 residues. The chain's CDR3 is CASSLPQRGEQYF. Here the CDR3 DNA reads TGTGCCAGCAGTTTACCCCAACGGGGTGAGCAGTACTTC.

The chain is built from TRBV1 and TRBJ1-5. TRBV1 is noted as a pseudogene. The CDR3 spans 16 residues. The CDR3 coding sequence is TGCACCAGCAGCCAAGATCGCCGGGACCGCAATCAGCCCCAGCATTTT. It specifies CTSSQDRRDRNQPQHF.

Here the CDR3 DNA reads TGTGCCAGCAGCCTGGGCCCGACTAACTATGGCTACACCTTC. The encoded protein is CASSLGPTNYGYTF. This sequence joins TRBV6-6 and TRBJ1-2; D unresolved. The CDR3 runs to 14 residues. Germline V gives CDR1 MNHNY, CDR2 SVGAGI (reference sequence). The V end lost 6 bases, the J end lost 0 bases, and 11 bases lay between the germline ends.

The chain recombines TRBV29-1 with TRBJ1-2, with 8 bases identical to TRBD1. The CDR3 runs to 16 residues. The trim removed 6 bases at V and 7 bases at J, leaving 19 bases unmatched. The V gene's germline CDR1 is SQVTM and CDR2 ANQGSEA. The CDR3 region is CSVLGTGITSRGGYTF. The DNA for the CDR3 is TGCAGCGTCCTTGGGACAGGAATAACCTCCCGGGGTGGCTACACCTTC.

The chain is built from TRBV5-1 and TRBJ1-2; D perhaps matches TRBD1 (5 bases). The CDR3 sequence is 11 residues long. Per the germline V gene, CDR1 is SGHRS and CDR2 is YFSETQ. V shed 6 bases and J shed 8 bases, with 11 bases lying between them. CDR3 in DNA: TGCGCCAGCACTGGGGGGGTCGGCTACACCTTC. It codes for CASTGGVGYTF.

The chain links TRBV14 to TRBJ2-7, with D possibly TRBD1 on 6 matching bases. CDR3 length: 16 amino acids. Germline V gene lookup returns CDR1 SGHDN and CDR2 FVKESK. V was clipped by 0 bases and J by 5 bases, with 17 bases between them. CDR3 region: CASSQEAMGAFDEQYF. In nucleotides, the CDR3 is TGTGCCAGCAGCCAAGAAGCGATGGGGGCTTTCGACGAGCAGTACTTC.

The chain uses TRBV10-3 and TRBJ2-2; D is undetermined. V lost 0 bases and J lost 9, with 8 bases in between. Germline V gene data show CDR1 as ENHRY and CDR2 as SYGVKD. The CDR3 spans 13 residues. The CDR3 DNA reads TGTGCCATCAGTGAGTCGAATGGGAGGGAGCTGTTTTTT. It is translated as CAISESNGRELFF.

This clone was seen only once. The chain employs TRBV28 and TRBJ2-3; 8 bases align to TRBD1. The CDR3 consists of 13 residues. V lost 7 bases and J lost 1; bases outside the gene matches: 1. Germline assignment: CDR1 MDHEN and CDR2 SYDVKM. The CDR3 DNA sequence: TGTGCCAGCAACAGGGGGGGCACAGATACGCAGTATTTT. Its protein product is CASNRGGTDTQYF.

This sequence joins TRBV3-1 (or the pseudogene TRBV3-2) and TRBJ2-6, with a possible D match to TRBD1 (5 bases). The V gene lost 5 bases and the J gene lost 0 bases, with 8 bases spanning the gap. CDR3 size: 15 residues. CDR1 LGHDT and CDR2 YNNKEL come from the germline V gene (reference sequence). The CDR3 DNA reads TGTGCCAGCAGCGTGACAGACTCTGGGGCCAACGTCCTGACTTTC. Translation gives CASSVTDSGANVLTF.

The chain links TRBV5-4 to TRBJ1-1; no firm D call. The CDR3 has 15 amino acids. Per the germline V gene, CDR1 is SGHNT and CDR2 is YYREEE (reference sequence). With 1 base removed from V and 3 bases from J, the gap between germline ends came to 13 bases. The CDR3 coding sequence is TGTGCCAGCAGCTTGTTAGACACCCCATACACTGAAGCTTTCTTT. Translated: CASSLLDTPYTEAFF. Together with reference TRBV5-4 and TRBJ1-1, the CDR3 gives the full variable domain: ETGVTQSPTHLIKTRGQQVTLRCSSQSGHNTVSWYQQALGQGPQFIFQYYREEENGRGNFPPRFSGLQFPNYSSELNVNALELDDSALYLCASSLLDTPYTEAFFGQGTRLTVV.

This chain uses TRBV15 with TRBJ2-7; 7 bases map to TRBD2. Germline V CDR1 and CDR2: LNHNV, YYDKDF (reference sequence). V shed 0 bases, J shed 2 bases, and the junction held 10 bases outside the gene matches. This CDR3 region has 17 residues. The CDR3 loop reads CATSRDVPGRGTYEQYF. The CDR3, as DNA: TGTGCCACCAGCAGAGACGTTCCGGGGAGGGGAACCTACGAGCAGTACTTC. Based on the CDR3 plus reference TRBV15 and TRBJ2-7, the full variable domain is DAMVIQNPRYQVTQFGKPVTLSCSQTLNHNVMYWYQQKSSQAPKLLFHYYDKDFNNEADTPDNFQSRRPNTSFCFLDIRSPGLGDTAMYLCATSRDVPGRGTYEQYFGPGTRLTVT.

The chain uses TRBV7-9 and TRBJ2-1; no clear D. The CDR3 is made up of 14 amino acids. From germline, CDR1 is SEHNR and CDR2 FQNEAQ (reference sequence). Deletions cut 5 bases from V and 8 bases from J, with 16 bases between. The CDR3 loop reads CASSQRRSDHEQFF. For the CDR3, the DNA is TGTGCCAGCAGCCAAAGAAGGTCCGACCATGAGCAGTTCTTC.

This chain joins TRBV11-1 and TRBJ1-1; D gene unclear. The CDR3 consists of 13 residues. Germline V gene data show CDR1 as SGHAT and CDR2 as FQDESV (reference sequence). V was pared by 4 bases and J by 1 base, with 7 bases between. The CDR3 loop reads CASSSAGNTEAFF. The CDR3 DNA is TGTGCCAGCAGCTCGGCAGGGAACACTGAAGCTTTCTTT.

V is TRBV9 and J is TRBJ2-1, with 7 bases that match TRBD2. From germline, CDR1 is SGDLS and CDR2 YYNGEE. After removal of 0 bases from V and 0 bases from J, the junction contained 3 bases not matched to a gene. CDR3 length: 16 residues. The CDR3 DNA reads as TGTGCCAGCAGCGTAGCAAGCGGGGTCTCCTACAATGAGCAGTTCTTC. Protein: CASSVASGVSYNEQFF.

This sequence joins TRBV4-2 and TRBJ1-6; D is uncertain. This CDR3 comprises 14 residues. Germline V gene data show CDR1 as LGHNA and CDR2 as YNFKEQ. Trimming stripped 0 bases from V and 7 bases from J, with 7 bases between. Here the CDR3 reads CASSQEGGNSPLHF. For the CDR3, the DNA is TGTGCCAGCAGCCAAGAAGGAGGGAATTCACCCCTCCACTTT.